Below, 5 T cell receptor beta chains from the same sample are listed, as sequenced in a study of neoadjuvant nivolumab and ipilimumab in lung cancer. Some clones are missing from TCRdb's copy, which holds only in-frame ones; the method was immunoSEQ multiplex PCR. The data show around 17,000 clones, around 69% seen once. The sample in question was tumor tissue, obtained after neoadjuvant nivolumab, alone or with ipilimumab, at or shortly before surgery. These receptors all stem from an adult with non-small cell lung cancer.

This clone was seen just once. This chain connects TRBV11-2 to TRBJ1-1; D unclear. The CDR3 length is 13 residues. Germline V gene lookup returns CDR1 SGHAT and CDR2 FQNNGV. Trimming took 1 base from V and 7 from J, leaving 10 bases between them. CDR3 sequence reads: CASSLGGLDEAFF. Written as DNA, the CDR3 is TGTGCCAGCAGCTTAGGTGGGCTTGATGAAGCTTTCTTT.

The chain recombines TRBV9 with TRBJ1-6, with TRBD1 matching over 8 bases. Germline lookup yields CDR1 SGDLS and CDR2 YYNGEE. Trimming removed 2 bases from V and 7 bases from J; junction bases left unmatched: 2. The CDR3 consists of 14 residues. The CDR3 DNA sequence: TGTGCCAGCAGCGTGACAGGGGAGAATTCACCCCTCCACTTT. Its translation: CASSVTGENSPLHF. Full variable domain (rest looked up from reference TRBV9 and TRBJ1-6): DSGVTQTPKHLITATGQRVTLRCSPRSGDLSVYWYQQSLDQGLQFLIQYYNGEERAKGNILERFSAQQFPDLHSELNLSSLELGDSALYFCASSVTGENSPLHFGNGTRLTVT.

The CDR3, as DNA: TGTGCCAGCAGTCCTGCGGGGCTTCACCTTAACTATGGCTACACCTTC. It encodes CASSPAGLHLNYGYTF. The chain is built from TRBV27 and TRBJ1-2; D is possibly TRBD1 (5 bases). There are 16 residues in the CDR3. Germline V gene sequence: CDR1 MNHEY, CDR2 SMNVEV (reference sequence). Trimming removed 5 bases from V and 1 base from J, with 17 bases in between.

This chain connects TRBV7-8 to TRBJ1-2, with D possibly being TRBD1 (5 bases). Per germline, CDR1 SGHVS and CDR2 FQNEAQ. Trimming removed 0 bases at V and 5 bases at J, with 7 bases between. The CDR3 sequence is 13 residues long. In DNA form, the CDR3 reads TGTGCCAGCAGCTTAGCGGGGGAGTATGGCTACACCTTC. This encodes CASSLAGEYGYTF.

This chain uses TRBV2 with TRBJ1-6; weak D call: TRBD1 (5 bases). Germline assignment: CDR1 SNHLY and CDR2 FYNNEI. Trimming pared 8 bases from V and 4 bases from J, leaving 12 bases between. The CDR3 totals 14 residues. The DNA for the CDR3 is TGTGCCAGCGGCCCGGGACTTTATAATTCACCCCTCCACTTT. This translates into CASGPGLYNSPLHF.